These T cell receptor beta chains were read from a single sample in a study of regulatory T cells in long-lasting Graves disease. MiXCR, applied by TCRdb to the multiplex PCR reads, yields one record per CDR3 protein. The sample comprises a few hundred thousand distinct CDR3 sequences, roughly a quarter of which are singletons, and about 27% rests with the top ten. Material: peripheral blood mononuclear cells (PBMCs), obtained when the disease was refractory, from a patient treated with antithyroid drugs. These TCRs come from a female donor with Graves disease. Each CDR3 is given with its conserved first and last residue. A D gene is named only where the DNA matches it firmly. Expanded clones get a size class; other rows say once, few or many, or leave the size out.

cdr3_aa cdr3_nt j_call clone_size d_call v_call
CASSPPPGFTNYGYTF TGTGCCAGCAGCCCACCCCCGGGGTTTACTAACTATGGCTACACCTTC TRBJ1-2 few NA TRBV7-2
CASSFIKAEAFF TGTGCCAGCAGTTTCATTAAGGCTGAAGCTTTCTTT TRBJ1-1 many NA TRBV28
CASRRQWVSTDTQYF TGTGCCAGCAGGAGACAATGGGTTTCCACAGATACGCAGTATTTT TRBJ2-3 once NA TRBV2
CASSFLMGFNEQYF TGTGCCAGCAGTTTTCTTATGGGATTCAACGAGCAGTACTTC TRBJ2-7 NA NA TRBV12-3/TRBV12-4
CASNSGNYEQYF TGTGCCAGCAATAGCGGGAACTACGAGCAGTACTTC TRBJ2-7 many TRBD2 TRBV28
CASSRSGTGVYEQYF TGTGCCAGTAGTAGGTCCGGGACAGGGGTCTACGAGCAGTACTTC TRBJ2-7 few TRBD1 TRBV19
CASSVGAYNSPLHF TGTGCCAGCAGTGTGGGCGCCTATAATTCACCCCTCCACTTT TRBJ1-6 many NA TRBV25-1
CASRLRPGQAAYEQYF TGCGCCAGCAGACTCCGACCGGGACAGGCGGCCTACGAGCAGTACTTC TRBJ2-7 many TRBD1 TRBV5-1
CSPGQLNYGYTF TGCAGCCCGGGACAGCTAAACTATGGCTACACCTTC TRBJ1-2 few TRBD1 TRBV20-1
CASSSGSKTASYEQYF TGCGCCAGCAGCTCCGGGAGTAAAACCGCCAGCTACGAGCAGTACTTC TRBJ2-7 NA NA TRBV5-1